This T cell receptor beta chain originates from a study of metastatic and nonmetastatic thyroid tumors. Across the study: Comparative analysis of repertoires was undertaken across blood and tumor or nodule tissue obtained from malignant and benign thyroid patients. Notes on the study in general: TCR beta diversity was reportedly significantly higher in malignant thyroid tumors than benign nodules, in blood and tumor.

As concerns this clone: Antigen unknown. One junction end does not reproduce the germline sequence, and a read error may be involved.

This CDR3 region has 15 residues. Germline V gene data show CDR1 as SGHTA and CDR2 as FQGTGA. None of the patients had undergone any treatment ahead of thyroid surgery. In the source study's methods: Building a distant-metastasis classifier for papillary thyroid cancer drew on CDR3 differences across clinicopathological groups. Using MiXCR, TCRdb re-called clones from the PCR reads. The V and J calls shown here were made by TCRdb, not taken from the authors' results. This table has some 52,000 clones, more than 15% appearing once. Input material: blood. This receptor was obtained from a female donor with papillary thyroid cancer or a benign thyroid nodule (not recorded which). Some clones in this sample may be carry-over from other donors' samples. The chain employs TRBV7-3 and TRBJ2-2; perhaps TRBD2 as D (6 bases). The CDR3 reads CASSLGGTGPWELFF. Here the CDR3 DNA reads TGTGCCAGCAGCTTAGGGGGGACCGGACCGTGGGAGCTCTTTTTT.